A selection of T cell receptor beta chains follows, all from one sample in a study of cytomegalovirus exposure and HLA in healthy donors. The assay was immunoSEQ multiplex PCR, and TCRdb's table has in-frame clones only and misses some. The sample yields 100,000 to 150,000 clones, 81% seen once. Source material: PBMCs. These TCRs come from a man between 18 and 35 years old in good health and CMV-seronegative. Both conserved end residues are part of each CDR3. D genes are given only for firm matches. Some rows mark clone size as missing; the rest say once, few, many or name a class of expanded clone.

14,TRBV4-1,once,.,TRBJ2-5,TGCGCCAGCAGCCAAGAGGAGTGGGAGGAGACCCAGTACTTC,CASSQEEWEETQYF
15,TRBV25-1,.,.,TRBJ1-1,TGTGCCAGCAGTGACGGGACTAGGGGATCGGCTGAAGCTTTCTTT,CASSDGTRGSAEAFF
12,TRBV10-3,.,.,TRBJ1-1,TGTGCCATCAGGGGTACAGGGACTGAAGCTTTCTTT,CAIRGTGTEAFF
15,TRBV27,once,TRBD1,TRBJ1-1,TGTGCCAGCAGTTGGGGACAGGGGAGGAACACTGAAGCTTTCTTT,CASSWGQGRNTEAFF
15,TRBV29-1,once,TRBD1,TRBJ2-3,TGCAGCGTTGCAGTAACAGGGGGAAAGGGAGATACGCAGTATTTT,CSVAVTGGKGDTQYF
17,TRBV5-1,.,TRBD1,TRBJ1-2,TGCGCCAGCAGCCCTGGGACAGGGGCCAAAGATCCCTATGGCTACACCTTC,CASSPGTGAKDPYGYTF
13,TRBV2,.,.,TRBJ2-7,TGTGCCAGCGATACGACAGTCTCCTACGAGCAGTACTTC,CASDTTVSYEQYF
17,TRBV19,once,TRBD2,TRBJ2-3,TGTGCCAGTAGTCTCAGCTGGACTAGCGGAGGCACAGATACGCAGTATTTT,CASSLSWTSGGTDTQYF
15,TRBV7-9,.,.,TRBJ2-6,TGTGCCAGCAGCTTAGCCGTCTCTGGGGCCAACGTCCTGACTTTC,CASSLAVSGANVLTF
16,TRBV6-6,.,.,TRBJ1-1,TGTGCCAGCAGTTATCCGTCGGGCCCGGGGGGCACTGAAGCTTTCTTT,CASSYPSGPGGTEAFF
13,TRBV11-3,few,.,TRBJ2-1,TGTGCCAGCAGCTTAGACAACTACAATGAGCAGTTCTTC,CASSLDNYNEQFF
14,TRBV27,.,TRBD2,TRBJ2-7,TGTGCCAGCTATGGCGGGGGGGCCCCCTACGAGCAGTACTTC,CASYGGGAPYEQYF
13,TRBV12-5,.,.,TRBJ1-6,TGTGCTAGTGGTTTAACGGATAATTCACCCCTCCACTTT,CASGLTDNSPLHF
15,TRBV19,.,.,TRBJ1-1,TGTGCCAGTAGTAGTCAGGTTGTTTTGAACACTGAAGCTTTCTTT,CASSSQVVLNTEAFF
13,TRBV6-5,medium-sized,.,TRBJ2-7,TGTGCCAGCAGCCACAGGGACGGGTACGAGCAGTACTTC,CASSHRDGYEQYF
14,TRBV10-2,.,TRBD1,TRBJ1-1,TGCGCCAGCAGCCTCGGAGGGGGCGGGACTGAAGCTTTCTTT,CASSLGGGGTEAFF
15,TRBV9,few,TRBD1,TRBJ2-1,TGTGCCAGCAGCGTAGAACAGGGGCGAGGCAATGAGCAGTTCTTC,CASSVEQGRGNEQFF
16,TRBV6-5,.,TRBD2,TRBJ2-1,TGTGCCAGCAGTTACCGTATGGCGGGGGGGCCCAATGAGCAGTTCTTC,CASSYRMAGGPNEQFF
14,TRBV19,few,.,TRBJ1-2,TGTGCCAGTAGCACCTGGGGGGAGCGGAGTGGCTACACCTTC,CASSTWGERSGYTF
12,TRBV7-8,.,.,TRBJ2-5,TGTGCCAGCAGCGAGGCACTTGAGACCCAGTACTTC,CASSEALETQYF
17,TRBV12-2,.,.,TRBJ2-3,TGTGCAAGTCGCTTTCTTTACAGATTCGCTAGCACAGATACGCAGTATTTT,CASRFLYRFASTDTQYF